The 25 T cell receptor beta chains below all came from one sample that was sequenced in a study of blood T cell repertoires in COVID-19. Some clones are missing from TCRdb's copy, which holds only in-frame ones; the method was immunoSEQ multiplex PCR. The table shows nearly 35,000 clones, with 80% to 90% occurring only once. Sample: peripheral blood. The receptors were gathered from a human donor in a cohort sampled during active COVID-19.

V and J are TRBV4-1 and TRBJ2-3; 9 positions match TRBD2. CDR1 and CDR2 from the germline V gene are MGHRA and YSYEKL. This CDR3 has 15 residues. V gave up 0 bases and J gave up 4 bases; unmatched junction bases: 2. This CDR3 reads CASSQDAGGADTQYF. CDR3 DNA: TGCGCCAGCAGCCAAGATGCGGGGGGGGCAGATACGCAGTATTTT.

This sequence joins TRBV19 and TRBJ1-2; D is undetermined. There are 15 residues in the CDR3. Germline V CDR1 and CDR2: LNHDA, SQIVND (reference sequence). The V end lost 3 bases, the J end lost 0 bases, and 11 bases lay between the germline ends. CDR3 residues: CASSMVAPPNYGYTF. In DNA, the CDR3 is TGTGCCAGTAGTATGGTGGCACCTCCTAACTATGGCTACACCTTC.

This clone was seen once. The CDR3 DNA is TGTGCCAGCCTCCTGACAGCGGGGTATACGCAGTATTTT. Its translation is CASLLTAGYTQYF. The J gene is TRBJ2-3, the V gene TRBV6-5, with 7 bases lining up with TRBD2. The V segment lost 8 bases and the J segment 7 bases; nucleotides outside the gene matches: 9. The germline V gene has CDR1 MNHEY and CDR2 SVGAGI. The CDR3 extends over 13 amino acids.

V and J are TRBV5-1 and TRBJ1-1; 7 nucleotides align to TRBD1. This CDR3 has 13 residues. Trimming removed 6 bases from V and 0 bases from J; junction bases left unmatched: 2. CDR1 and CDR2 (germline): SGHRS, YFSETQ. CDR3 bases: TGCGCCAGCAAGGGACAGATGAACACTGAAGCTTTCTTT. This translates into CASKGQMNTEAFF.

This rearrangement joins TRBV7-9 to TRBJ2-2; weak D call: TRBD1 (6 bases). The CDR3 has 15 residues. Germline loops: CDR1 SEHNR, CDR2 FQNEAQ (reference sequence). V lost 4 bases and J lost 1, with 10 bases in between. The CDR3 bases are TGTGCCAGCAGCTCGGGACATGGGAACACCGGGGAGCTGTTTTTT. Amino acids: CASSSGHGNTGELFF.

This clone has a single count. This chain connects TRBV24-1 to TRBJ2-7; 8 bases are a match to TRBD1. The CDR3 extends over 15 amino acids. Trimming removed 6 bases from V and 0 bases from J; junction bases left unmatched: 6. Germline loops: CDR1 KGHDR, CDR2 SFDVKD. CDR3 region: CATSSGQGASYEQYF. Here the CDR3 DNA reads TGTGCCACCAGTTCCGGACAGGGAGCCTCCTACGAGCAGTACTTC.

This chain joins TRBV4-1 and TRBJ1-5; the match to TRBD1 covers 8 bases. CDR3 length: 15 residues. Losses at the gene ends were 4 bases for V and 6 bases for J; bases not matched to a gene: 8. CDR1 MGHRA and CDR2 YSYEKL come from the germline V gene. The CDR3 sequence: CASSPDRVGGQPQHF. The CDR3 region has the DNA TGCGCCAGCAGCCCGGACAGGGTCGGAGGTCAGCCCCAGCATTTT.

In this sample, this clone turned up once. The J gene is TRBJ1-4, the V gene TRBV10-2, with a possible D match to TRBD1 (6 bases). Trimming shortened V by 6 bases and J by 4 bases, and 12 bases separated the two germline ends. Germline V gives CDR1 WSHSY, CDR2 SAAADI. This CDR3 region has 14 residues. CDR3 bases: TGCGCCAGCAGCGAGACAGGCCGTAATGAAAAACTGTTTTTT. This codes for CASSETGRNEKLFF.

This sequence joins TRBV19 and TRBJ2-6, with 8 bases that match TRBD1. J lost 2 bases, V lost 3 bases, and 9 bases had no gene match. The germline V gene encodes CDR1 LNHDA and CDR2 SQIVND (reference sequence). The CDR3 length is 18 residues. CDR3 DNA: TGTGCCAGTAGTATTAAGCGGACAGGGTCCGCTGGGGCCAACGTCCTGACTTTC. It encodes CASSIKRTGSAGANVLTF.

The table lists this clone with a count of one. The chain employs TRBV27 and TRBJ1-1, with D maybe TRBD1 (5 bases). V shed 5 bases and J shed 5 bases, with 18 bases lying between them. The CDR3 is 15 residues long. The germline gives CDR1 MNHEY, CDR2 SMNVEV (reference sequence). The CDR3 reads CASSRSQGGRTEAFF. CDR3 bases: TGTGCCAGCAGTAGATCTCAGGGAGGCCGGACTGAAGCTTTCTTT.

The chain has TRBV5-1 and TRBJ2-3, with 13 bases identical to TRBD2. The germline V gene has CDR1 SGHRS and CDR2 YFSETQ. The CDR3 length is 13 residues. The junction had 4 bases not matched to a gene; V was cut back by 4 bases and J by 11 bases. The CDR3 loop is CASSGGTSGMQYF. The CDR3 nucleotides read TGCGCCAGCAGCGGGGGGACTAGCGGGATGCAGTATTTT.

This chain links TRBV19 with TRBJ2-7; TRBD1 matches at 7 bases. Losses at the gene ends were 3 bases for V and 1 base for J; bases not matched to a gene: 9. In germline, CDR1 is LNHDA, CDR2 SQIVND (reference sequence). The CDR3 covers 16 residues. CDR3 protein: CASSIDRVLGSYEQYF. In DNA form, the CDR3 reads TGTGCCAGTAGTATCGACAGGGTTCTAGGATCCTACGAGCAGTACTTC. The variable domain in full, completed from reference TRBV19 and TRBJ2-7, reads DGGITQSPKYLFRKEGQNVTLSCEQNLNHDAMYWYRQDPGQGLRLIYYSQIVNDFQKGDIAEGYSVSREKKESFPLTVTSAQKNPTAFYLCASSIDRVLGSYEQYFGPGTRLTVT.

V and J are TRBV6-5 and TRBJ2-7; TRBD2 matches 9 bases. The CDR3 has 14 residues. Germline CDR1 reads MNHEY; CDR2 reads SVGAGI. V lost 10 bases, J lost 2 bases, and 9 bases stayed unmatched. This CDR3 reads CATYRGGGAYEQYF. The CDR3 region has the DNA TGTGCCACCTACCGCGGCGGGGGGGCCTACGAGCAGTACTTC.

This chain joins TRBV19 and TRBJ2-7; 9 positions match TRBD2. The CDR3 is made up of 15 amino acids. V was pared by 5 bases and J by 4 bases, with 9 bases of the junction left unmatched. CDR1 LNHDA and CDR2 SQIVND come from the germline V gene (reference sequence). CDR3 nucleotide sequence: TGTGCCAGTAGTTTCCGTGGTAGCGGGGGTTACGAGCAGTACTTC. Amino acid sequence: CASSFRGSGGYEQYF.

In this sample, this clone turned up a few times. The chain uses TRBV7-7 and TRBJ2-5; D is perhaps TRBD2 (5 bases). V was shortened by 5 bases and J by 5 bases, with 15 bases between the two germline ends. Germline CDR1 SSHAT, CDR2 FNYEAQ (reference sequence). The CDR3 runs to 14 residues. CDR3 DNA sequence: TGTGCCAGCAGCCGCCAGGACTCGAAGGAGACCCAGTACTTC. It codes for CASSRQDSKETQYF.

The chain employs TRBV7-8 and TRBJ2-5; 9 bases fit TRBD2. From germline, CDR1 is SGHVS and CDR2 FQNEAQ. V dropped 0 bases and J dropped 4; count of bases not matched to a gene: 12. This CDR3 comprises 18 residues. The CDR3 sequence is CASSLAFRAGGRRETQYF. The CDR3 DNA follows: TGTGCCAGCAGCTTAGCGTTTCGAGCGGGGGGTCGTAGAGAGACCCAGTACTTC.

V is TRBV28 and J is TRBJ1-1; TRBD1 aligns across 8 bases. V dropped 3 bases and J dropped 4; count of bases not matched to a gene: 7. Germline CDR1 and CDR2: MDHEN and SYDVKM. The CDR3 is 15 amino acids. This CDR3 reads CASSLLQGGVTEAFF. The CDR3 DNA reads TGTGCCAGCAGTTTGCTACAGGGGGGAGTCACTGAAGCTTTCTTT.

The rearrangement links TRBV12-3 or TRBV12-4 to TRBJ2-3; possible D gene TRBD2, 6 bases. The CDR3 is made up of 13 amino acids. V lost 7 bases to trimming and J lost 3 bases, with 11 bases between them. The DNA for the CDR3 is TGTGCCAGCACCTTCCGGGGGACAGATACGCAGTATTTT. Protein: CASTFRGTDTQYF.

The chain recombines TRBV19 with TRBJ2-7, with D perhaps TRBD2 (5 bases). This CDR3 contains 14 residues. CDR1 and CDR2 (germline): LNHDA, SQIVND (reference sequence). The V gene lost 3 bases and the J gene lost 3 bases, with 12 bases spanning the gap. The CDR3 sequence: CASSIQLGSYEQYF. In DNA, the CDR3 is TGTGCCAGTAGTATCCAACTAGGGAGCTACGAGCAGTACTTC.

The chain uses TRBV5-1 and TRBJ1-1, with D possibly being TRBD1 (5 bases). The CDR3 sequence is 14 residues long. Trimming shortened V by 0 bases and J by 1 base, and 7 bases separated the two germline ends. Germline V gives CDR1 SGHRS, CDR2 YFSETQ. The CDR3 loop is CASSLGGRNTEAFF. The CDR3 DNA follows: TGCGCCAGCAGCTTGGGGGGCAGGAACACTGAAGCTTTCTTT. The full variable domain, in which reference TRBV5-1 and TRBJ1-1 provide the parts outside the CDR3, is KAGVTQTPRYLIKTRGQQVTLSCSPISGHRSVSWYQQTPGQGLQFLFEYFSETQRNKGNFPGRFSGRQFSNSRSEMNVSTLELGDSALYLCASSLGGRNTEAFFGQGTRLTVV.

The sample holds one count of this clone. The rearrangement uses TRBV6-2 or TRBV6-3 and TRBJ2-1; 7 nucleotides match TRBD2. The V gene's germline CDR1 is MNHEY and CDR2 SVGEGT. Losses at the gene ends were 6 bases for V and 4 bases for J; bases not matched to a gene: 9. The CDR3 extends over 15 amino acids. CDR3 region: CASSAGGSRYNEQFF. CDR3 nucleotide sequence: TGTGCCAGCAGCGCCGGGGGGTCTCGGTACAATGAGCAGTTCTTC.

DNA of the CDR3: TGTGCCAGCAGCCAAGATACTGGGAGCTCCTACAATGAGCAGTTCTTC. Translated: CASSQDTGSSYNEQFF. This rearrangement joins TRBV3-1 (or the pseudogene TRBV3-2) to TRBJ2-1, with a weak D call TRBD2 (5 bases). Germline lookup yields CDR1 LGHDT and CDR2 YNNKEL (reference sequence). This CDR3 region has 16 residues. V dropped 0 bases and J dropped 0 bases, with 9 bases sitting between them.

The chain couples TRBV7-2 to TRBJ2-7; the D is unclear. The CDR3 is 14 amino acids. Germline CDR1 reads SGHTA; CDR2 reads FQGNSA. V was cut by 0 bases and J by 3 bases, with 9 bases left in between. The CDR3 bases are TGTGCCAGCAGCTTAGCGCTAGGCGACTACGAGCAGTACTTC. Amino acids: CASSLALGDYEQYF.

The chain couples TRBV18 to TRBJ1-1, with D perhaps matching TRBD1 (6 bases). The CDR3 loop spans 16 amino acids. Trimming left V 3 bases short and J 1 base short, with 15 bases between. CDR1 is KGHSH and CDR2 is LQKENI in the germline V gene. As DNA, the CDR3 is TGTGCCAGCTCACCCTTGGGACACTCGAGGAACACTGAAGCTTTCTTT. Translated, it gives CASSPLGHSRNTEAFF.

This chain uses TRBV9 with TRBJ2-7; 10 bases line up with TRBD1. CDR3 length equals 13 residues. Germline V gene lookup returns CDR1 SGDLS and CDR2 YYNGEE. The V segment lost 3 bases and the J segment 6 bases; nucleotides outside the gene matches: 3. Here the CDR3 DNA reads TGTGCCAGCAGCGCAAGACAGGGGGCCGAGCAGTACTTC. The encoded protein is CASSARQGAEQYF.